The 32 T cell receptor beta chains reported below all come from one sample, sequenced in a study of blood T cell repertoires in COVID-19. Libraries were prepared by immunoSEQ multiplex PCR; TCRdb keeps only in-frame clonotypes and omits some of them. Among about 100,000 clones listed, about nine tenths were seen once. Specimen: peripheral blood. The source is a man between 50 and 59 years old with active COVID-19.

Only a few counts were recorded for this clone. The chain has TRBV3-1 (or the pseudogene TRBV3-2) and TRBJ2-7; perhaps TRBD2 as D (6 bases). V lost 4 bases and J 2 bases, leaving 12 bases between the germline ends. The CDR3 totals 14 residues. CDR1 LGHDT and CDR2 YNNKEL come from the germline V gene (reference sequence). In DNA form, the CDR3 reads TGTGCCAGCAGCCCCGGGACTTTTGCCTACGAGCAGTACTTC. Protein sequence: CASSPGTFAYEQYF.

V and J are TRBV5-6 and TRBJ2-3, with D possibly matching TRBD2 (7 bases). Between the trimmed V and J ends, which lost 0 bases and 1 base, there was a span of 18 bases. Per the germline V gene, CDR1 is SGHDT and CDR2 is YYEEEE. The CDR3 is 18 amino acids. The CDR3 nucleotides read TGTGCCAGCAGCTTGGGCCCCCGGACTAGGGGGGGCACAGATACGCAGTATTTT. Translating it yields CASSLGPRTRGGTDTQYF.

This chain uses TRBV3-1 (or the pseudogene TRBV3-2) with TRBJ2-1, with 10 bases lining up with TRBD1. Trimming took 1 base from V and 7 from J; bases not matched to a gene: 7. The CDR3 sequence is 16 residues long. Germline lookup yields CDR1 LGHDT and CDR2 YNNKEL (reference sequence). CDR3 loop: CASSQAWTGGENEQFF. The CDR3 nucleotides are TGTGCCAGCAGCCAAGCTTGGACAGGGGGTGAAAATGAGCAGTTCTTC.

The CDR3 DNA reads as TGTGCCTGGAGCTTCAGGGAGGGAGGCAATCAGCCCCAGCATTTT. It yields the protein CAWSFREGGNQPQHF. J is TRBJ1-5 and V is TRBV30; D might be TRBD1 (5 bases). This CDR3 is built from 15 residues. Germline V lookup: CDR1 GTSNPN, CDR2 SVGIG (reference sequence). Trimming pared 3 bases from V and 2 bases from J, leaving 14 bases between.

This clone was recorded a few times. The chain joins TRBV4-1 to TRBJ2-3; 9 nucleotides line up with TRBD2. This CDR3 is 15 amino acids long. V lost 0 bases to trimming and J lost 7 bases; unmatched junction nucleotides: 5. Germline lookup yields CDR1 MGHRA and CDR2 YSYEKL. Here the CDR3 reads CASSQESSGTYTQYF. In nucleotides, the CDR3 is TGCGCCAGCAGCCAAGAATCTAGCGGGACATATACGCAGTATTTT.

This sequence joins TRBV5-4 and TRBJ2-3, with no clear D. Germline assignment: CDR1 SGHNT and CDR2 YYREEE (reference sequence). Trimming pared 3 bases from V and 3 bases from J, leaving 8 bases between. This CDR3 spans 13 amino acids. CDR3 amino acids: CASSSQMTDTQYF. CDR3 nucleotide sequence: TGTGCCAGCAGCTCCCAAATGACAGATACGCAGTATTTT.

The chain is built from TRBV5-5 and TRBJ1-1; TRBD1 matches at 7 bases. V lost 4 bases and J lost 0; bases outside the gene matches: 3. CDR3 size: 14 residues. Germline CDR1 is SGHKS and CDR2 is YYEKEE (reference sequence). Here the CDR3 reads CASSVDRMNTEAFF. In DNA form, the CDR3 reads TGTGCCAGCAGCGTGGACAGGATGAACACTGAAGCTTTCTTT.

The chain uses TRBV7-9 and TRBJ2-1, with 10 positions matching TRBD2. V shed 2 bases, J shed 7 bases, and the junction held 5 bases outside the gene matches. This CDR3 is built from 15 residues. The germline gives CDR1 SEHNR, CDR2 FQNEAQ (reference sequence). This CDR3 is CASSLLAGERNEQFF. CDR3 DNA sequence: TGTGCCAGCAGCTTACTAGCGGGGGAGAGGAATGAGCAGTTCTTC.

The chain couples TRBV18 to TRBJ2-5, with 7 bases that match TRBD1. The CDR3 loop spans 15 amino acids. Germline values: CDR1 KGHSH, CDR2 LQKENI. The V and J ends lost 3 bases and 2 bases, in that order; junction bases with no gene match: 6. DNA for the CDR3: TGTGCCAGCTCACCCCCGGCGGACAGGCAAGAGACCCAGTACTTC. This sequence encodes CASSPPADRQETQYF.

This chain joins TRBV9 and TRBJ1-1, with TRBD1 as a possible D gene (6 bases). Germline V gene sequence: CDR1 SGDLS, CDR2 YYNGEE. The CDR3 runs 16 residues. Trimming cost V 2 bases and J 3 bases, with 17 bases left between them. CDR3 protein: CASSVDLGGGDTEAFF. The CDR3 coding sequence is TGTGCCAGCAGCGTGGACCTGGGAGGGGGGGACACTGAAGCTTTCTTT.

This clone was counted only a few times. The genes are TRBV7-8 and TRBJ2-2, with 10 bases matching TRBD2. V trimming: 3 bases; J trimming: 4 bases; junction bases outside the gene matches: 5. The V gene's germline CDR1 is SGHVS and CDR2 FQNEAQ. The CDR3 has 16 residues. Here the CDR3 DNA reads TGTGCCAGCAGCTTCAGCGGGAGGGCCCCCACCGGGGAGCTGTTTTTT. Protein product: CASSFSGRAPTGELFF.

The gene calls are TRBV27 and TRBJ2-5; 11 positions agree with TRBD1. Germline CDR1 reads MNHEY; CDR2 reads SMNVEV (reference sequence). J gave up 5 bases and V 5 bases, and 10 bases lay outside the gene matches. The CDR3 is 16 residues long. In DNA, the CDR3 is TGTGCCAGCAGTCTGGGGCGGACAGGGGGCCCGGAGACCCAGTACTTC. Its protein product is CASSLGRTGGPETQYF.

CDR3 amino acids: CASKRASTDTQYF. The CDR3 DNA follows: TGTGCCAGTAAGAGAGCTAGCACAGATACGCAGTATTTT. The V and J genes are TRBV19 and TRBJ2-3; D is uncertain. V was pared by 7 bases and J by 0 bases, with 8 bases between. Germline loops: CDR1 LNHDA, CDR2 SQIVND (reference sequence). This CDR3 spans 13 amino acids. Variable domain in full (rest from reference TRBV19 and TRBJ2-3): DGGITQSPKYLFRKEGQNVTLSCEQNLNHDAMYWYRQDPGQGLRLIYYSQIVNDFQKGDIAEGYSVSREKKESFPLTVTSAQKNPTAFYLCASKRASTDTQYFGPGTRLTVL.

The rearrangement joins TRBV20-1 to TRBJ2-2; D is undetermined. The germline gives CDR1 DFQATT, CDR2 SNEGSKA (reference sequence). This CDR3 has 13 amino acids. V lost 3 bases and J 2 bases, leaving 7 bases between the germline ends. In DNA, the CDR3 is TGCAGTGCTAGTTTCTCTAACACCGGGGAGCTGTTTTTT. The encoded protein is CSASFSNTGELFF.

Comments on this clone: Germline is not matched at one junction end, which may reflect a read error. This sequence joins TRBV2 and TRBJ2-2; 8 nucleotides match TRBD1. The CDR3 runs 14 residues. Germline V CDR1 and CDR2: SNHLY, FYNNEI. CDR3 region: CASRDREGTGKLFF. The DNA for the CDR3 is TGTGCCAGCAGGGACAGGGAAGGCACCGGGAAGCTGTTTTTT.

This clone was found once. This chain connects TRBV15 to TRBJ2-7; D uncertain. V dropped 0 bases and J dropped 3 bases, with 3 bases sitting between them. In germline, CDR1 is LNHNV, CDR2 YYDKDF (reference sequence). This CDR3 spans 12 amino acids. The CDR3, as DNA: TGTGCCACCAGCAGAGATTACTACGAGCAGTACTTC. This translates into CATSRDYYEQYF.

The rearrangement uses TRBV3-1 (or the pseudogene TRBV3-2) and TRBJ1-6; no clear D. This CDR3 has 16 amino acids. Germline CDR1 is LGHDT and CDR2 is YNNKEL (reference sequence). Trimming removed 4 bases at V and 7 bases at J, with 17 bases between. Here the CDR3 reads CASSPSPGIENSPLHF. The CDR3 region has the DNA TGTGCCAGCAGCCCCTCCCCAGGAATTGAAAATTCACCCCTCCACTTT.

V is TRBV14 and J is TRBJ2-1; unclear D gene. Trimming removed 2 bases from V and 6 bases from J, with 8 bases in between. CDR3 size: 13 residues. The germline V gene has CDR1 SGHDN and CDR2 FVKESK. CDR3 DNA sequence: TGTGCCAGCAGCCAATTCAACGGCAATGAGCAGTTCTTC. It encodes CASSQFNGNEQFF.

The chain recombines TRBV5-1 with TRBJ2-3; 12 bases match TRBD2. V lost 1 base, J lost 0 bases, and 6 bases stayed unmatched. Germline CDR1 reads SGHRS; CDR2 reads YFSETQ. This CDR3 comprises 18 residues. The chain's CDR3 is CASSLTGTSGYSTDTQYF. DNA of the CDR3: TGCGCCAGCAGCTTGACCGGGACTAGCGGGTATAGCACAGATACGCAGTATTTT.

CDR3 DNA sequence: TGCGCCAGCAGGGCCGGGACAGTTTCTTCTGGCTACACCTTC. Protein sequence: CASRAGTVSSGYTF. V usage is TRBV5-1 and J usage is TRBJ1-2, with 7 bases lining up with TRBD1. This CDR3 comprises 14 residues. The V gene end was trimmed by 5 bases and the J gene end by 7 bases; junction bases not matched to a gene: 11. Germline V CDR1 and CDR2: SGHRS, YFSETQ.

This chain links TRBV6-5 with TRBJ1-6; D is possibly TRBD1 (5 bases). V lost 0 bases and J lost 7, with 13 bases in between. The CDR3 is 16 residues long. Germline V gives CDR1 MNHEY, CDR2 SVGAGI. The CDR3 protein is CASSYSWQGENSPLHF. The CDR3 DNA sequence: TGTGCCAGCAGTTACTCATGGCAGGGTGAAAATTCACCCCTCCACTTT.

This chain links TRBV4-1 with TRBJ2-2; 8 bases are a match to TRBD1. The CDR3 runs 16 residues. In germline, CDR1 is MGHRA, CDR2 YSYEKL. Unmatched junction bases numbered 7, after V lost 4 bases and J lost 3 bases. The CDR3 loop is CASSPRGQVHTGELFF. The CDR3 DNA reads TGCGCCAGCAGCCCAAGGGGACAGGTCCACACCGGGGAGCTGTTTTTT.

The rearrangement links TRBV27 to TRBJ1-2, with D hard to call. V gave up 4 bases and J gave up 2 bases, with 14 bases separating them. This CDR3 is built from 15 residues. The germline CDR1 and CDR2 sequences are MNHEY and SMNVEV (reference sequence). This CDR3 reads CASSSKEGPNYGYTF. The CDR3, as DNA: TGTGCCAGCAGTTCGAAAGAGGGCCCAAACTATGGCTACACCTTC.

This chain joins TRBV6-1 and TRBJ2-7; 7 bases are shared with TRBD2. The CDR3 contains 15 residues. V lost 0 bases, J lost 4 bases, and 6 bases stayed unmatched. Germline lookup yields CDR1 MNHNS and CDR2 SASEGT. The DNA for the CDR3 is TGTGCCAGCAGTGAAGCGGGAGGGGCCGTTTACGAGCAGTACTTC. Residues: CASSEAGGAVYEQYF.

Only a few counts were recorded for this clone. V and J are TRBV27 and TRBJ1-5; D may be TRBD1 (5 bases). The germline gives CDR1 MNHEY, CDR2 SMNVEV (reference sequence). CDR3 size: 17 residues. With 4 bases removed from V and 2 bases from J, the gap between germline ends came to 18 bases. The CDR3 loop is CASSSKDPPRGNQPQHF. As DNA, the CDR3 is TGTGCCAGCAGTTCGAAGGACCCTCCCAGGGGCAATCAGCCCCAGCATTTT.

This chain links TRBV19 with TRBJ1-6; 9 bases fit TRBD1. V was clipped by 4 bases and J by 8 bases; unmatched bases: 6. The CDR3 is 15 residues long. Germline CDR1 is LNHDA and CDR2 is SQIVND (reference sequence). The CDR3 DNA reads TGTGCCAGTAGTAGAAGGGACAGGGATTATTCACCCCTCCACTTT. This encodes CASSRRDRDYSPLHF.

V usage is TRBV7-9 and J usage is TRBJ2-3; 9 bases are shared with TRBD2. The germline gives CDR1 SEHNR, CDR2 FQNEAQ (reference sequence). Trimming at V came to 5 bases and at J to 5 bases, leaving 14 bases not matched to a gene. This CDR3 spans 17 amino acids. This chain's CDR3 is CASSPRRGGGDQDTQYF. The CDR3 DNA sequence: TGTGCCAGCAGCCCCCGCCGGGGCGGGGGGGATCAAGATACGCAGTATTTT.

This clone was seen just once. The V gene is TRBV6-5, the J gene TRBJ2-1, with 8 nucleotides matching TRBD2. In germline, CDR1 is MNHEY, CDR2 SVGAGI. The CDR3 totals 15 residues. The V segment lost 0 bases and the J segment 4 bases; nucleotides outside the gene matches: 2. In nucleotides, the CDR3 is TGTGCCAGCAGTTACTCGGGGACTAGGTACAATGAGCAGTTCTTC. It specifies CASSYSGTRYNEQFF.

This chain joins TRBV12-3 or TRBV12-4 and TRBJ2-7, with unresolved D. The ends were cut back, 3 bases at V and 6 bases at J, with 9 bases in the middle. The CDR3 runs to 12 residues. CDR3 sequence reads: CASSFFPGEQYF. Written as DNA, the CDR3 is TGTGCCAGCAGTTTTTTCCCGGGCGAGCAGTACTTC.

This rearrangement joins TRBV6-5 to TRBJ1-3; D call uncertain. This CDR3 has 15 residues. With 6 bases removed from V and 0 bases from J, the gap between germline ends came to 12 bases. Germline V gene data show CDR1 as MNHEY and CDR2 as SVGAGI. CDR3 region: CASSPGFHSGNTIYF. The CDR3 coding sequence is TGTGCCAGCAGCCCCGGGTTTCACTCTGGAAACACCATATATTTT.

The chain joins TRBV6-5 to TRBJ1-2; 7 nucleotides align to TRBD1. The CDR3 has 12 residues. Germline assignment: CDR1 MNHEY and CDR2 SVGAGI. After removal of 8 bases from V and 4 bases from J, the junction contained 4 bases not matched to a gene. CDR3: CASGRDSYGYTF. Written as DNA, the CDR3 is TGTGCCAGCGGGCGGGACAGCTATGGCTACACCTTC.

This chain joins TRBV18 and TRBJ2-1; 7 positions agree with TRBD2. V was pared by 3 bases and J by 7 bases, with 6 bases of the junction left unmatched. The CDR3 has 14 amino acids. Per germline, CDR1 KGHSH and CDR2 LQKENI. The CDR3 here is CASSPQTGGNEQFF. The CDR3 nucleotides are TGTGCCAGCTCACCTCAGACGGGGGGTAATGAGCAGTTCTTC.